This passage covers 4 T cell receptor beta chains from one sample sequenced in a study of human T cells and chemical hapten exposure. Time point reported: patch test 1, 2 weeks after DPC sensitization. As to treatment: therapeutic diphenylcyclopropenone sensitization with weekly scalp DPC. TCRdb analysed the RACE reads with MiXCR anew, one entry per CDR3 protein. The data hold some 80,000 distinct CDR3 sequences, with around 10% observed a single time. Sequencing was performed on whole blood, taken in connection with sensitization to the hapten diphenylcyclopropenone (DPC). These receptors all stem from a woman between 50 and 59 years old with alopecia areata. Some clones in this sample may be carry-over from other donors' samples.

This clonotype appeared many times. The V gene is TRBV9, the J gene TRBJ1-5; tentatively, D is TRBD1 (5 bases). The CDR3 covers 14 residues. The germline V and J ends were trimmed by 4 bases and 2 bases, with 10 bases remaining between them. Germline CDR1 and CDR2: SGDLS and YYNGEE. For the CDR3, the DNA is TGTGCCAGCAGCCGGGACGGCGGCAATCAGCCCCAGCATTTT. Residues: CASSRDGGNQPQHF.

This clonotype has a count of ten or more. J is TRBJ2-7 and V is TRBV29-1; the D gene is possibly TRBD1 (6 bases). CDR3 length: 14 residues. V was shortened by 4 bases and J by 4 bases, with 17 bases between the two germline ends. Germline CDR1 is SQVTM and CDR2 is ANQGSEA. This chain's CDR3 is CSVGGHQSTYEQYF. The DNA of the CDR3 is TGCAGCGTTGGGGGACACCAATCTACTTACGAGCAGTACTTC.

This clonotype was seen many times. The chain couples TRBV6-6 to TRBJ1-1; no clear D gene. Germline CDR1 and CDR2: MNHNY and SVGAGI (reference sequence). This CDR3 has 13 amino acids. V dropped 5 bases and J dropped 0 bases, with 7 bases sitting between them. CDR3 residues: CASSHGLNTEAFF. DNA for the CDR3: TGTGCCAGCAGTCACGGACTGAACACTGAAGCTTTCTTT.

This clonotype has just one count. The CDR3, as DNA: TGTGCCTGGAGCCTTCAGTCTACTGAAGCTTTCTTT. Its protein is CAWSLQSTEAFF. The chain recombines TRBV30 with TRBJ1-1, with D hard to call. Trimming cost V 3 bases and J 5 bases, with 10 bases left between them. This CDR3 is 12 amino acids long. The germline CDR1 and CDR2 sequences are GTSNPN and SVGIG (reference sequence).